The source of this TCR beta chain is a study of molecular identifiers for immune sequencing clone quantification. In germline, CDR1 is SEHNR, CDR2 FQNEAQ (reference sequence). Between the trimmed V and J ends, which lost 8 bases and 4 bases, there was a span of 12 bases. The CDR3 is 13 residues long. Previously published methods and listed TCR primers were used for the bulk TCR libraries. Each CDR3 protein is one row after TCRdb ran MiXCR on the PCR reads. The sample contains hundreds of thousands of distinct CDR3 sequences, 20% of which appear only once. General study points: Detectable among some 1 million naive cells, according to reports, was Jurkat TCR RNA spiked in from one cell.

The sorting of naive CD8 T cells used the CD8+CD4-CCR7+CD45RA+ phenotype. Concerning this clonotype itself: Its antigen is unidentified. Just one base apart from a much larger clone, this may be a read error. Because it lacks the conserved phenylalanine or tryptophan at the end, this CDR3 is likely a read error.

This receptor was taken from a human donor in good health. Some libraries in this study had Jurkat cell RNA spiked in. The rearrangement uses TRBV7-9 and TRBJ2-1; a weak D match, TRBD1 (7 bases). The sample was naive CD8+ T cells from blood, with Jurkat cell RNA spiked in. The subset denotes: FACS-sorted CD8+CD4-CCR7+CD45RA+ naive T cells. The CDR3 loop reads CASQGGLYNEQFV. CDR3 bases: TGTGCCAGCCAGGGGGGCCTGTACAATGAGCAGTTCGTC.